This entry concerns a single TCR beta chain. Its antigen remains unknown. The junction and the germline gene differ at one end; a read error may be behind it. This specimen belongs to a study of T cell repertoires in cytomegalovirus infection. Turning to the study itself: The authors used CMV epitopes that were HLA-C-restricted (recently identified) and HLA-B-restricted (well studied).

Study-wide results and caveats: There were carriers of CMV plus the relevant HLA, and cumulative public TCR beta family frequency identified them. HLA-C-restricted CMV clonotypes gave the most frequent clonotype in two of eight donors.

TCRdb re-called the reads through MiXCR, storing one row per CDR3 protein. Of 800,000 to 950,000 distinct CDR3 sequences in the sample, 32% were seen once. The TCR originated in a human donor in good health (CMV status not recorded). Some clones in this sample may be carry-over from other donors' samples. The source material was cultured CD8+ T cells from PBMCs, sampled from culture after CMV antigen stimulation.

The CDR3 region is CANSLARGALSYEQYF. The CDR3 DNA reads TGTGCCAACAGCTTGGCAAGGGGGGCCCTCTCCTACGAGCAGTACTTC. The chain links TRBV5-6 to TRBJ2-7; D may match TRBD1 or TRBD2 (6 bases each). The length of the CDR3 is 16 residues. Germline lookup yields CDR1 SGHDT and CDR2 YYEEEE. The complete variable domain, with remaining parts taken from reference TRBV5-6 and TRBJ2-7, reads DAGVTQSPTHLIKTRGQQVTLRCSPKSGHDTVSWYQQALGQGPQFIFQYYEEEERQRGNFPDRFSGHQFPNYSSELNVNALLLGDSALYLCANSLARGALSYEQYFGPGTRLTVT.